This TCR beta chain was identified during a study of molecular identifiers for immune sequencing clone quantification. Overall study context: Four portions were sequenced after RNA from around 20,000 or 100,000 naive CD8 cells was split five ways in replicates.

This clonotype has at least ten counts. With RNA at 10%, 30% or 50%, naive CD8 libraries came from approximately 22,000 to 940,000 sorted cells. Using a CD8+CD4-CCR7+CD45RA+ phenotype, naive CD8 T cells were sorted. TCRdb recomputed calls from the PCR reads with MiXCR, one row per CDR3 protein. There are 85,000 to 100,000 distinct CDR3 sequences in the sample; about 24% occur only once, and more than 0.8% lies in the top ten. Per the germline V gene, CDR1 is SNHLY and CDR2 is FYNNEI. The CDR3 runs 11 residues. V trimming: 6 bases; J trimming: 6 bases; junction bases outside the gene matches: 1. This chain connects TRBV2 to TRBJ2-7; 8 bases fit TRBD2. Sequences were obtained from naive CD8+ T cells from blood, with Jurkat cell RNA spiked in. Subset reported: FACS-sorted CD8+CD4-CCR7+CD45RA+ naive T cells. This sequence was found in a human donor in good health. Some libraries in this study had Jurkat cell RNA spiked in. The CDR3 sequence is CASRGLGEQYF. In DNA form, the CDR3 reads TGTGCCAGCAGGGGACTAGGCGAGCAGTACTTC.